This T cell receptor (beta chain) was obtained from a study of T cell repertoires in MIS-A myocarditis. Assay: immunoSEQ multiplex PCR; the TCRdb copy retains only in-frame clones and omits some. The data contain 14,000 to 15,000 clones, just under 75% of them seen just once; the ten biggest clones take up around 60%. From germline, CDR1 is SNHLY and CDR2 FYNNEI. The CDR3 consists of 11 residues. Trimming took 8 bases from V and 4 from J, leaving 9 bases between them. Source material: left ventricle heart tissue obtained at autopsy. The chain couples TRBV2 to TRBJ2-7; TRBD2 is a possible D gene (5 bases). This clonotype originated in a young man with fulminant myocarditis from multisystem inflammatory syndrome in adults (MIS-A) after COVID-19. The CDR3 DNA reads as TGTGCCAGCGGACGGGGATACGAGCAGTACTTC. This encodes CASGRGYEQYF.